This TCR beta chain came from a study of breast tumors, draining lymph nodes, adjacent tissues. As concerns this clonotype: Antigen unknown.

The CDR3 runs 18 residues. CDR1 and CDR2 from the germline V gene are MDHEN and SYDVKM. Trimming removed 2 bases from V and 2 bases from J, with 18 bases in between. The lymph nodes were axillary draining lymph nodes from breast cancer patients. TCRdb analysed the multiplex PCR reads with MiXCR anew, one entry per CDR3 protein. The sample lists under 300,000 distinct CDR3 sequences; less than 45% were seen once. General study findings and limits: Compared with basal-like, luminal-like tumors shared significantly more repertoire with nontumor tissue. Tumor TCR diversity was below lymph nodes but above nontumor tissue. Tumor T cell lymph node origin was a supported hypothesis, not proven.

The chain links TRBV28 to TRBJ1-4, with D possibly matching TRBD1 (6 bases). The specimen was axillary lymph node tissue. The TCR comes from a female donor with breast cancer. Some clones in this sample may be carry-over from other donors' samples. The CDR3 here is CASSLGKLGGPTNEKLFF. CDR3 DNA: TGTGCCAGCAGTTTAGGGAAATTGGGGGGGCCTACTAATGAAAAACTGTTTTTT.